One and the same sample provided the 20 T cell receptor beta chains below, sequenced in a study of T cell repertoires in ileal Crohn's disease. Repertoires were generated with immunoSEQ multiplex PCR, while TCRdb's copy carries only in-frame clones and drops some. Counted here are about 14,000 clones, over 80% occurring once; the ten biggest clones make up about 5.5%. The sequencing input was ileal tissue. The receptors shown here come from an adult with Crohn's disease.

V is TRBV19 and J is TRBJ2-3; D perhaps matches TRBD1 (6 bases). The V gene's germline CDR1 is LNHDA and CDR2 SQIVND (reference sequence). The CDR3 runs 17 residues. V lost 2 bases, J lost 1 base, and 16 bases lay in between. CDR3 in DNA: TGTGCCAGTAGTATAAGGCGATTACAGGGAGGCACAGATACGCAGTATTTT. Encoded protein: CASSIRRLQGGTDTQYF.

This clone was counted between two and nine times. V gene TRBV30 combines with J gene TRBJ2-5; tentative D call: TRBD1 (6 bases). The CDR3 is 14 residues long. The V end was cut by 5 bases, the J end by 7 bases, with 20 bases between. CDR1 GTSNPN and CDR2 SVGIG come from the germline V gene (reference sequence). The CDR3 is CAWGNQGSPGTQYF. For the CDR3, the DNA is TGTGCCTGGGGGAATCAGGGGTCCCCGGGGACCCAGTACTTC.

This clone came up once. The chain couples TRBV10-2 to TRBJ2-1; weak D call: TRBD1 (6 bases). Germline CDR1 is WSHSY and CDR2 is SAAADI. V dropped 6 bases and J dropped 8 bases, with 11 bases sitting between them. This CDR3 is built from 12 residues. This chain's CDR3 is CASRRPGDEQFF. The CDR3 coding sequence is TGCGCCAGCAGACGCCCAGGGGATGAGCAGTTCTTC.

The rearrangement joins TRBV6-5 to TRBJ2-5, with 9 bases lining up with TRBD2. The CDR3 loop spans 15 amino acids. Germline V gene sequence: CDR1 MNHEY, CDR2 SVGAGI. The junction had 8 bases not matched to a gene; V was cut back by 5 bases and J by 4 bases. CDR3 sequence (DNA): TGTGCCAGCAGTCTCAGCGGGGGGCGAGGAGAGACCCAGTACTTC. Translation: CASSLSGGRGETQYF.

This chain links TRBV6-4 with TRBJ1-1; D is possibly TRBD1 (5 bases). Trimming removed 3 bases from V and 1 base from J, with 6 bases in between. The germline gives CDR1 MRHNA, CDR2 SNTAGT. CDR3 length: 13 amino acids. The CDR3 here is CASSEGRNTEAFF. The CDR3, as DNA: TGTGCCAGCAGTGAGGGGCGGAACACTGAAGCTTTCTTT.

The genes are TRBV28 and TRBJ1-1, with TRBD1 matching over 8 bases. V was pared by 5 bases and J by 1 base, with 6 bases of the junction left unmatched. Germline V gene lookup returns CDR1 MDHEN and CDR2 SYDVKM. The CDR3 runs 15 residues. The CDR3 nucleotides read TGTGCCAGCAGTCCACAGGGGGGCCGGAACACTGAAGCTTTCTTT. Amino acid sequence: CASSPQGGRNTEAFF.

V gene TRBV5-1 combines with J gene TRBJ2-5; no definite D call. The germline V and J ends were trimmed by 1 base and 5 bases, with 6 bases remaining between them. Germline assignment: CDR1 SGHRS and CDR2 YFSETQ. The CDR3 is 12 residues long. The CDR3 protein is CASSLNGETQYF. CDR3 coding DNA: TGCGCCAGCAGCTTGAACGGGGAGACCCAGTACTTC.

In this sample, this clone turned up a few times. The V call is TRBV9, the J call TRBJ1-2; 12 positions match TRBD1. Germline loops: CDR1 SGDLS, CDR2 YYNGEE. The CDR3 is 15 residues long. After removal of 1 base from V and 8 bases from J, the junction contained 6 bases not matched to a gene. The CDR3 region is CASSVRDRGREGYTF. CDR3 nucleotide sequence: TGTGCCAGCAGCGTAAGGGACAGGGGGCGCGAGGGCTACACCTTC.

This chain uses TRBV5-1 with TRBJ1-2; D perhaps matches TRBD1 (6 bases). V gave up 7 bases and J gave up 2 bases, with 21 bases separating them. This CDR3 has 16 amino acids. Germline V lookup: CDR1 SGHRS, CDR2 YFSETQ. CDR3: CASSEAGVGLNYGYTF. CDR3 coding DNA: TGCGCCAGCTCGGAGGCAGGGGTAGGCCTAAACTATGGCTACACCTTC.

The V call is TRBV29-1, the J call TRBJ1-5, with D perhaps TRBD1 (5 bases). V lost 4 bases and J 6 bases, leaving 10 bases between the germline ends. This CDR3 has 12 amino acids. Germline V gene data show CDR1 as SQVTM and CDR2 as ANQGSEA. DNA for the CDR3: TGCAGCGTTGGGGCGCAGGGTCAGCCCCAGCATTTT. It yields the protein CSVGAQGQPQHF.

This chain connects TRBV5-4 to TRBJ2-7; 7 bases match TRBD2. This CDR3 has 15 residues. With 1 base clipped from V and 7 bases from J, the junction kept 11 bases outside the gene matches. From germline, CDR1 is SGHNT and CDR2 YYREEE (reference sequence). CDR3 DNA: TGTGCCAGCAGCTTGAGCCGGACTAGATCGGGAGAGCAGTACTTC. The encoded protein is CASSLSRTRSGEQYF. The whole variable domain, remainder taken from reference TRBV5-4 and TRBJ2-7, is ETGVTQSPTHLIKTRGQQVTLRCSSQSGHNTVSWYQQALGQGPQFIFQYYREEENGRGNFPPRFSGLQFPNYSSELNVNALELDDSALYLCASSLSRTRSGEQYFGPGTRLTVT.

This chain joins TRBV6-1 and TRBJ1-5; D unresolved. Germline assignment: CDR1 MNHNS and CDR2 SASEGT. V lost 10 bases and J lost 3, with 16 bases in between. The CDR3 is 14 amino acids. The CDR3 DNA is TGTGCCACCCTCGCGGAGACCTTCAATCAGCCCCAGCATTTT. Protein sequence: CATLAETFNQPQHF.

The J gene is TRBJ1-4, the V gene TRBV18; 8 bases are a match to TRBD1. Trimming at V came to 3 bases and at J to 3 bases, leaving 0 bases not matched to a gene. Germline assignment: CDR1 KGHSH and CDR2 LQKENI. The CDR3 has 14 amino acids. CDR3 nucleotides: TGTGCCAGCTCACCGGACAGGGCTAATGAAAAACTGTTTTTT. Translation gives CASSPDRANEKLFF. Combining the CDR3 with reference TRBV18 and TRBJ1-4 gives the whole variable domain NAGVMQNPRHLVRRRGQEARLRCSPMKGHSHVYWYRQLPEEGLKFMVYLQKENIIDESGMPKERFSAEFPKEGPSILRIQQVVRGDSAAYFCASSPDRANEKLFFGSGTQLSVL.

The V call is TRBV5-1, the J call TRBJ1-3; the match to TRBD1 covers 7 bases. CDR3 length equals 14 residues. Germline V gives CDR1 SGHRS, CDR2 YFSETQ. Trimming removed 4 bases from V and 4 bases from J; junction bases left unmatched: 5. The CDR3 protein is CASSVQGDGNTIYF. The CDR3 nucleotides are TGCGCCAGCAGCGTGCAGGGGGACGGAAACACCATATATTTT.

This clone has only a few counts. This sample also contains other DNA sequences that code for the same CDR3. The J gene is TRBJ1-1, the V gene TRBV5-1; 9 bases fit TRBD1. V shed 0 bases and J 1 base; nucleotides not matched to a gene: 1. The CDR3 runs 15 residues. Per the germline V gene, CDR1 is SGHRS and CDR2 is YFSETQ. The DNA of the CDR3 is TGCGCCAGCAGCTTGGAGGGACAGGGGAACACTGAAGCTTTCTTT. This translates into CASSLEGQGNTEAFF.

The V call is TRBV19, the J call TRBJ2-2; no definite D call. V gave up 5 bases and J gave up 2 bases, with 9 bases separating them. The germline gives CDR1 LNHDA, CDR2 SQIVND (reference sequence). This CDR3 has 14 residues. CDR3 nucleotide sequence: TGTGCCAGTAGTCCCGCGGTAAACACCGGGGAGCTGTTTTTT. This gives the protein CASSPAVNTGELFF.

The rearrangement links TRBV6-6 to TRBJ2-7; 9 bases map to TRBD2. In germline, CDR1 is MNHNY, CDR2 SVGAGI (reference sequence). CDR3 length equals 16 residues. With V trimmed by 0 bases and J by 4 bases, 7 bases remained unmatched. The CDR3 DNA reads as TGTGCCAGCAGTTACTCCGTAGCGGGAGTTAGGTACGAGCAGTACTTC. This codes for CASSYSVAGVRYEQYF.

The chain recombines TRBV19 with TRBJ2-2; tentatively, D is TRBD1 (6 bases). From germline, CDR1 is LNHDA and CDR2 SQIVND (reference sequence). The CDR3 loop spans 13 amino acids. With 7 bases removed from V and 4 bases from J, the gap between germline ends came to 10 bases. The chain's CDR3 is CASIPQGTGELFF. The CDR3 DNA reads TGTGCCAGTATCCCACAGGGCACCGGGGAGCTGTTTTTT.

This chain connects TRBV29-1 to TRBJ2-2, with 7 bases identical to TRBD1. There are 17 residues in the CDR3. After removal of 4 bases from V and 2 bases from J, the junction contained 13 bases not matched to a gene. Germline V gene sequence: CDR1 SQVTM, CDR2 ANQGSEA. CDR3 in amino acids: CSVGYRRGPLNTGELFF. In DNA, the CDR3 is TGCAGCGTTGGGTACAGAAGGGGGCCCCTAAACACCGGGGAGCTGTTTTTT.

The chain employs TRBV7-3 and TRBJ2-1, with 7 bases identical to TRBD2. The ends lost 4 bases at V and 8 bases at J; junction bases unmatched: 17. The CDR3 length is 17 residues. Germline V gene lookup returns CDR1 SGHTA and CDR2 FQGTGA. The CDR3 bases are TGTGCCAGCAGCTCCTCCCGAGAGCGGGGAGGAACGCATGAGCAGTTCTTC. Protein: CASSSSRERGGTHEQFF. Together with reference TRBV7-3 and TRBJ2-1, the CDR3 gives the full variable domain: GAGVSQTPSNKVTEKGKYVELRCDPISGHTALYWYRQSLGQGPEFLIYFQGTGAADDSGLPNDRFFAVRPEGSVSTLKIQRTERGDSAVYLCASSSSRERGGTHEQFFGPGTRLTVL.